This T cell receptor (beta chain) is drawn from a study of blood T cell repertoires in COVID-19. V was pared by 0 bases and J by 5 bases, with 11 bases between. Germline assignment: CDR1 SGHRS and CDR2 YFSETQ. The CDR3 contains 15 residues. Data came from immunoSEQ multiplex PCR; TCRdb stores just in-frame clones and leaves some out. The sample has around 300,000 clones, around nine tenths seen once; the top ten hold approximately 4%. This receptor was identified in a woman aged 45-65 years with active or convalescent COVID-19. The sample consisted of peripheral blood. The V call is TRBV5-1, the J call TRBJ1-4; the D gene is possibly TRBD1 (5 bases). CDR3 sequence reads: CASSLADSSNEKLFF. The CDR3 nucleotides are TGCGCCAGCAGCTTGGCAGACAGCAGCAATGAAAAACTGTTTTTT.